This TCR beta chain comes out of a study of blood T cell repertoires in COVID-19. Study overall: Samples came from the United States, Italy and Spain, spanning acute and convalescent COVID-19.

Libraries were prepared by immunoSEQ multiplex PCR; TCRdb keeps only in-frame clonotypes and omits some of them. The repertoire holds some 200,000 clones, with around 81% as singletons. Unmatched junction bases numbered 5, after V lost 1 base and J lost 8 bases. The V gene's germline CDR1 is SGHAT and CDR2 FQNNGV. The CDR3 has 15 amino acids. Patients of the Seattle cohort, enrolled during active infection, were followed longitudinally. Source material: peripheral blood. The TCR sequence derives from a woman aged 40-49 years with COVID-19, enrolled during active disease. The gene calls are TRBV11-2 and TRBJ1-6, with 7 bases that match TRBD1. This CDR3 reads CASSLGQGLYSPLHF. As DNA, the CDR3 is TGTGCCAGCAGCTTAGGACAGGGACTTTATTCACCCCTCCACTTT. The full variable domain, completed using reference TRBV11-2 and TRBJ1-6, is EAGVAQSPRYKIIEKRQSVAFWCNPISGHATLYWYQQILGQGPKLLIQFQNNGVVDDSQLPKDRFSAERLKGVDSTLKIQPAKLEDSAVYLCASSLGQGLYSPLHFGNGTRLTVT.